This TCR beta chain was captured by sequencing in a study of T-cell memory formation after mild COVID-19. Findings of the study overall: Researchers could not confirm that second-wave clones peaking on day 37 targeted SARS-CoV-2.

The V gene's germline CDR1 is SGHVS and CDR2 FQNEAQ. The J segment lost 5 bases and the V segment lost 2 bases, leaving 7 bases of the junction unmatched. CDR3 length: 15 amino acids. This clonotype was seen a handful of times. Its antigen is not identified. TCRdb reprocessed the 5' RACE reads with MiXCR, giving one entry per CDR3 protein. The sample carries about 100,000 distinct CDR3 sequences, 11% recorded once. This TCR was recovered from a man aged 18-30 years who had mild COVID-19 (a few samples of this study predate the infection). Cell type and time point are not known. Sequenced material: PBMCs or a T cell subset sorted from them (not recorded which). This chain connects TRBV7-8 to TRBJ2-5; 8 positions match TRBD2. Here the CDR3 reads CASSLFGGAGETQYF. The CDR3 nucleotides read TGTGCCAGCAGCTTATTCGGGGGGGCAGGGGAGACCCAGTACTTC.